The sequence of this T cell receptor (beta chain) was determined in a study of T cells in localized non-small cell lung cancer. As for this clone: Its antigen is not identified.

The CDR3 covers 12 residues. J was trimmed by 4 bases and V by 4 bases; bases with no gene match: 1. CDR1 is SQVTM and CDR2 is ANQGSEA in the germline V gene. Study findings and constraints: Across samples, adjacent lung featured a median roughly 61 of the top 100 tumor clones.

Neighboring lung without atypia was obtained no less than 2 cm from the tumor margin. Profiled with immunoSEQ multiplex PCR; TCRdb holds only in-frame clones, not every one. The data hold around 1,700 clones, with roughly 20% observed a single time. V and J are TRBV29-1 and TRBJ2-3; TRBD1 matches 8 bases. The sequencing here drew on normal lung tissue next to the tumor, taken before any cancer treatment. The TCR sequence derives from a woman aged 40-70 years with stage I lung adenocarcinoma. DNA of the CDR3: TGCAGCGTTGGGACAGGGTCAGATACGCAGTATTTT. This translates into CSVGTGSDTQYF.